This T cell receptor beta chain came from a study of T-cell reconstitution after alpha-beta-depleted transplantation in children. Study-level findings and limits: Recipient T cells and thymic progenitors that survived were the source of the high TCRbeta diversity seen at day 60 in some patients.

During its preparation, the TCRbeta library received unique molecular identifiers. Each CDR3 protein is one row after TCRdb ran MiXCR on the PCR reads. The sample has about 510,000 distinct CDR3 sequences, roughly an eighth seen once. The CDR3 sequence is 13 residues long. Germline CDR1 and CDR2: SEHNR and FQNEAQ (reference sequence). The V end was cut by 6 bases, the J end by 6 bases, with 14 bases between. This clonotype was seen only a few times. Its antigen is unidentified. The chain recombines TRBV7-9 with TRBJ1-1; maybe TRBD1 (6 bases). Sample: PBMCs, mostly from graft donor cells, taken 180 days after TCRalphabeta/CD19-depleted stem cell transplant. This TCR was sampled from a female patient between 2 and 15 years old who had a stem cell transplant for aplastic anemia, so the T cells may come from the graft donor. This CDR3 reads CASSIGGGSEAFF. For the CDR3, the DNA is TGTGCCAGCAGTATTGGGGGGGGCTCTGAAGCTTTCTTT.